This T cell receptor beta chain was captured by sequencing in a study of blood T cell repertoires in COVID-19. At the level of the study: Acute and convalescent COVID-19 specimens originated in the United States, Italy and Spain. Nucleic acid was either cDNA or gDNA, and it came from T cells, B-cell-depleted T cells, or PBMCs.

Repertoires were generated with immunoSEQ multiplex PCR, while TCRdb's copy carries only in-frame clones and drops some. The sample has about 69,000 clones, roughly 73% seen once; the top ten hold 47%. The CDR3 runs to 15 residues. V lost 4 bases and J 1 base, leaving 10 bases between the germline ends. Germline assignment: CDR1 MDHEN and CDR2 SYDVKM. The sample consisted of peripheral blood. V and J are TRBV28 and TRBJ2-2; D might be TRBD2 (5 bases). The source of this sequence is a human donor in a cohort sampled during active COVID-19. DNA of the CDR3: TGTGCCAGCAGTTCTACTAGTAAGAACACCGGGGAGCTGTTTTTT. This sequence encodes CASSSTSKNTGELFF.